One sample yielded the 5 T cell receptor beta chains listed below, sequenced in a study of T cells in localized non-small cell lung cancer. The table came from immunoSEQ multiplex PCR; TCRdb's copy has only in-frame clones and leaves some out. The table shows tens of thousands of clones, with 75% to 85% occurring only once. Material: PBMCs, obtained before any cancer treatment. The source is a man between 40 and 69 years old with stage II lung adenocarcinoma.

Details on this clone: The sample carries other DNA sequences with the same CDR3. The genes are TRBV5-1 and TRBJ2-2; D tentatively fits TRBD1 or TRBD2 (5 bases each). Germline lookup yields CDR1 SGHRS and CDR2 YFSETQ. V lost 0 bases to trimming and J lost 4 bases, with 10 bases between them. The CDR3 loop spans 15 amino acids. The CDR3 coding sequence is TGCGCCAGCAGCTTGGTACCCGGGACCACCGGGGAGCTGTTTTTT. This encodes CASSLVPGTTGELFF. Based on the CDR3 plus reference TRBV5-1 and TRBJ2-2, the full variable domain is KAGVTQTPRYLIKTRGQQVTLSCSPISGHRSVSWYQQTPGQGLQFLFEYFSETQRNKGNFPGRFSGRQFSNSRSEMNVSTLELGDSALYLCASSLVPGTTGELFFGEGSRLTVL.

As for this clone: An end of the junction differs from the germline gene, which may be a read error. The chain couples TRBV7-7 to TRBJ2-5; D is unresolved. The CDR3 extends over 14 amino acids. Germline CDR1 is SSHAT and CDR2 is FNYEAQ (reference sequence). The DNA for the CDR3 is TGTGCTAGCAGCTTAGGTAACAGAAGAGAGACCCAGTACTTC. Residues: CASSLGNRRETQYF. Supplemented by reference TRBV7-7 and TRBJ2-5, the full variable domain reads GAGVSQSPRYKVTKRGQDVTLRCDPISSHATLYWYQQALGQGPEFLTYFNYEAQPDKSGLPSDRFSAERPEGSISTLTIQRTEQRDSAMYRCASSLGNRRETQYFGPGTRLLVL.

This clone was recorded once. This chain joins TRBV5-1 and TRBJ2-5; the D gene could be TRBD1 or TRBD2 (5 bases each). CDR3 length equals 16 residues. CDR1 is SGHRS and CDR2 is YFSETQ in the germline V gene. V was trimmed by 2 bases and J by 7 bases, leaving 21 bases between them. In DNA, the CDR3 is TGCGCCAGCAGCTTCACCGGGGCCCCAGAAACAGCGACCCAGTACTTC. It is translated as CASSFTGAPETATQYF.

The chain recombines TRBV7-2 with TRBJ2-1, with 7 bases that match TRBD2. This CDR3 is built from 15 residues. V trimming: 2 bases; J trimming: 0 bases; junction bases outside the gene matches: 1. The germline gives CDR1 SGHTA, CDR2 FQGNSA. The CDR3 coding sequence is TGTGCCAGCAGCTTACCTAGCGGCTCCTACAATGAGCAGTTCTTC. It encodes CASSLPSGSYNEQFF.

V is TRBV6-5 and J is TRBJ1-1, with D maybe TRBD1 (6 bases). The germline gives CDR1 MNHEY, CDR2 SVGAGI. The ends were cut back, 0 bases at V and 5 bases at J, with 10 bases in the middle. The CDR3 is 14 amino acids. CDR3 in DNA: TGTGCCAGCAGTTACTCTCAGGGGAGAACTGAAGCTTTCTTT. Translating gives CASSYSQGRTEAFF.